These T cell receptor beta chains were read from a single sample in a study of T cell repertoires in ileal Crohn's disease. TCRdb's table, derived via immunoSEQ multiplex PCR, lists solely in-frame clones and lacks some. The repertoire holds some 11,000 clones, over 75% seen once, with over 7.5% in the top ten. What was sequenced was ileal tissue. Receptors were obtained from an adult with Crohn's disease. Each CDR3 is given with its conserved first and last residue. Fields, in order: J gene, clone size, V gene, D gene, CDR3 protein, CDR3 DNA. A D gene is named only where the DNA matches it firmly. Clone size is shown for a subset of rows, as once, few, many or a class of expanded clone.

j_gene: TRBJ2-4; abundance: -; v_gene: TRBV28; d_gene: -; CDR3aa: CATLNDTKNIQYF; CDR3nt: TGTGCCACCCTAAACGACACCAAAAACATTCAGTACTTC
j_gene: TRBJ2-1; abundance: -; v_gene: TRBV5-1; d_gene: TRBD2; CDR3aa: CASSFLAGETYNEQFF; CDR3nt: TGCGCCAGCAGCTTCTTAGCGGGAGAAACTTACAATGAGCAGTTCTTC
j_gene: TRBJ1-1; abundance: -; v_gene: TRBV27; d_gene: -; CDR3aa: CATSRQGNAEAFF; CDR3nt: TGTGCCACTTCCCGGCAGGGCAACGCTGAAGCTTTCTTT
j_gene: TRBJ1-1; abundance: -; v_gene: TRBV12-5; d_gene: -; CDR3aa: CASGLVGTEAFF; CDR3nt: TGTGCTAGTGGTTTGGTAGGCACTGAAGCTTTCTTT
j_gene: TRBJ1-2; abundance: -; v_gene: TRBV18; d_gene: -; CDR3aa: CASSPGQTANYGYTF; CDR3nt: TGTGCCAGCTCACCAGGGCAGACCGCAAACTATGGCTACACCTTC
j_gene: TRBJ2-3; abundance: -; v_gene: TRBV19; d_gene: TRBD2; CDR3aa: CASSALAGGPDTQYF; CDR3nt: TGTGCCAGTAGTGCCTTAGCGGGAGGACCAGATACGCAGTATTTT
j_gene: TRBJ1-1; abundance: -; v_gene: TRBV6-5; d_gene: -; CDR3aa: CASSSTYRATEAFF; CDR3nt: TGTGCCAGCAGTTCCACTTACAGGGCGACTGAAGCTTTCTTT
j_gene: TRBJ1-2; abundance: -; v_gene: TRBV29-1; d_gene: -; CDR3aa: CSVRLTGMGNYGYTF; CDR3nt: TGCAGCGTCCGGCTAACAGGGATGGGTAACTATGGCTACACCTTC
j_gene: TRBJ1-2; abundance: -; v_gene: TRBV5-1; d_gene: TRBD1; CDR3aa: CASSSIDRANYGYTF; CDR3nt: TGCGCCAGCAGCTCGATCGACAGGGCTAACTATGGCTACACCTTC
j_gene: TRBJ2-5; abundance: -; v_gene: TRBV30; d_gene: -; CDR3aa: CAWASGGNRQETQYF; CDR3nt: TGTGCCTGGGCTTCCGGGGGTAACAGACAAGAGACCCAGTACTTC
j_gene: TRBJ2-5; abundance: -; v_gene: TRBV29-1; d_gene: -; CDR3aa: CSVGPAGETQYF; CDR3nt: TGCAGCGTTGGGCCGGCGGGCGAGACCCAGTACTTC
j_gene: TRBJ1-6; abundance: -; v_gene: TRBV9; d_gene: TRBD1; CDR3aa: CASGLGGTGSPLHF; CDR3nt: TGTGCCAGCGGCTTGGGGGGGACAGGCTCACCCCTCCACTTT
j_gene: TRBJ2-7; abundance: -; v_gene: TRBV2; d_gene: -; CDR3aa: CATTQGWTYEQYF; CDR3nt: TGTGCCACCACCCAGGGGTGGACCTACGAGCAGTACTTC
j_gene: TRBJ1-1; abundance: -; v_gene: TRBV27; d_gene: -; CDR3aa: CASRLSGANTEAFF; CDR3nt: TGTGCCAGCAGACTTTCGGGGGCTAACACTGAAGCTTTCTTT
j_gene: TRBJ1-5; abundance: -; v_gene: TRBV11-1; d_gene: -; CDR3aa: CASSLTRSQPQHF; CDR3nt: TGTGCCAGCAGCTTAACGAGGAGTCAGCCCCAGCATTTT
j_gene: TRBJ2-3; abundance: -; v_gene: TRBV4-2; d_gene: -; CDR3aa: CASSQETGSPDTQYF; CDR3nt: TGTGCCAGCAGCCAAGAAACGGGTTCACCAGATACGCAGTATTTT
j_gene: TRBJ2-1; abundance: -; v_gene: TRBV23-1; d_gene: -; CDR3aa: CASSQSFIAFVQGDNEQFF; CDR3nt: TGCGCCAGCAGTCAATCGTTCATCGCATTCGTACAGGGCGACAATGAGCAGTTCTTC
j_gene: TRBJ1-6; abundance: once; v_gene: TRBV4-1; d_gene: -; CDR3aa: CASSQVGGRGYLHSPLHF; CDR3nt: TGCGCCAGCAGCCAAGTTGGGGGCAGGGGATATTTACATTCACCCCTCCACTTT
j_gene: TRBJ1-3; abundance: -; v_gene: TRBV2; d_gene: -; CDR3aa: CASSGRTSGNTIYF; CDR3nt: TGTGCCAGCAGTGGACGGACATCTGGAAACACCATATATTTT